This TCR beta chain was observed in a study of T cell responses to AZD1222 COVID-19 vaccine. The length of the CDR3 is 15 residues. Germline CDR1 LGHNT, CDR2 FRNRAP. V was clipped by 1 base and J by 8 bases, with 12 bases between them. Study-wide results and limits: Most donors were white British, females outnumbered males, and clonal diversity was possibly underestimated. Sampling captured repertoires only after the peak T cell response. Spike-specific TCRs gained breadth and depth after people received two AZD1222 doses.

As concerns this clone: As yet, its antigen is unknown.

Method: immunoSEQ multiplex PCR; TCRdb's copy keeps in-frame clones and lacks some. The profile shows fewer than 200,000 clones, around 89% of them singletons. The chain carries TRBV12-5 and TRBJ1-6; TRBD1 is a possible D gene (6 bases). The source was peripheral blood, collected 28 days after the second AZD1222 dose. The source of this sequence is an adult who received the AZD1222 COVID-19 vaccine. CDR3 DNA sequence: TGTGCTAGTGGTTTGGGCCAGGGGCTGTATTCACCCCTCCACTTT. Amino acids: CASGLGQGLYSPLHF. The whole variable domain, filled in from reference TRBV12-5 and TRBJ1-6, reads DARVTQTPRHKVTEMGQEVTMRCQPILGHNTVFWYRQTMMQGLELLAYFRNRAPLDDSGMPKDRFSAEMPDATLATLKIQPSEPRDSAVYFCASGLGQGLYSPLHFGNGTRLTVT.